This T cell receptor beta chain was recorded in a study of somatic mutations in cytotoxic T cells in rheumatoid arthritis. General study results and limits: Within the rheumatoid arthritis patients, CD8+ clonality went up as age increased (Spearman r ~ 0.47). The same was not true of the healthy controls. Within 8 of 65 patients, the single biggest CD8+ clone made up more than 20% of CD8+ cells.

Turning to this clone: Its antigen is as yet unknown.

Generated by immunoSEQ multiplex PCR, the TCRdb table keeps only in-frame clones and is missing some. The data contain 15,000 to 20,000 clones, about four fifths of them seen just once; the ten biggest clones take up 9.5% to 13%. This TCR derives from a man between 18 and 29 years old with rheumatoid arthritis. Input material: CD8+ T cells sorted from blood.

CDR3 bases: TGTGCCAGCAGCTTGGGAGGGGGCGCGGACAATGAGCAGTTCTTC. Translation gives CASSLGGGADNEQFF. V is TRBV5-4 and J is TRBJ2-1, with TRBD1 matching 7 bases. The CDR3 consists of 15 residues. V shed 0 bases and J 5 bases; nucleotides not matched to a gene: 5. The germline V gene has CDR1 SGHNT and CDR2 YYREEE (reference sequence).